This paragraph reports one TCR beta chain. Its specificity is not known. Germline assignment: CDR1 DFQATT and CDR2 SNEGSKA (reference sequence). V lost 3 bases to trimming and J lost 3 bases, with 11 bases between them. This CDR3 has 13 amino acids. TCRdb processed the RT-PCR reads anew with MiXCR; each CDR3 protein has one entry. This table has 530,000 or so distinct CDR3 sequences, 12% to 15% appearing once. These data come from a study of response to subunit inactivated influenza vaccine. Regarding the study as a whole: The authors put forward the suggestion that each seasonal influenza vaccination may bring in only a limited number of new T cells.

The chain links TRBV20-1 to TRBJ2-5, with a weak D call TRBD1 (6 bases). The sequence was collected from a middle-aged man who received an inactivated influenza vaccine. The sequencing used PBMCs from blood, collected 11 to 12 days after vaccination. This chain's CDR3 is CSARDSPEETQYF. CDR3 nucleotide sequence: TGCAGTGCTAGGGACAGTCCCGAAGAGACCCAGTACTTC.